The source of this T cell receptor beta chain is a study of cytomegalovirus exposure and HLA in healthy donors. Trimming removed 6 bases from V and 2 bases from J; junction bases left unmatched: 4. The CDR3 extends over 13 amino acids. The germline V gene has CDR1 SGHDT and CDR2 YYEEEE. Profiling relied on immunoSEQ multiplex PCR, and the TCRdb table lists in-frame clones only, not all of them. The sample consists of approximately 110,000 clones, 90% to 95% of them appearing once. The chain uses TRBV5-6 and TRBJ2-7, with TRBD1 matching 8 bases. The clonotype originates from a woman under 30 in good health and CMV-seronegative. The sequencing input was PBMCs. In nucleotides, the CDR3 is TGTGCCAGCACCACAGGGGGTCCCTACGAGCAGTACTTC. It translates to CASTTGGPYEQYF.